This entry concerns a single T cell receptor (beta chain). The antigen is unknown. The sample originates from a study of cytomegalovirus exposure and HLA in healthy donors. The wider study: Roughly 170 million T cells yielded under 130 million unique TCR beta sequences in earlier analysis. Study results and caveats: Judged likely to be a sequencing artifact was a cluster of highly shared sequence variants. Among TCR beta chains, those listed as cytomegalovirus-associated numbered over 150.

The germline V and J ends were trimmed by 8 bases and 2 bases, with 19 bases remaining between them. CDR1 and CDR2 (germline): WNHNN, SYGVQD (reference sequence). This CDR3 region has 17 residues. PCR involved 60 Vbeta and 13 Jbeta primers. Here immunoSEQ multiplex PCR was the method, and the copy in TCRdb shows in-frame clones only, minus some. Of 200,000 or so clones in the sample, over 70% are singletons; the top ten hold around 2.1%. Sequenced material: PBMCs. This TCR derives from a woman aged 18-29 years in good health and CMV-seropositive. This chain uses TRBV10-1 with TRBJ1-6, with D possibly TRBD1 on 5 matching bases. The DNA for the CDR3 is TGCGCCAGCGGGCCCCTCAGGGAAATTGCCTATAATTCACCCCTCCACTTT. Amino acid sequence: CASGPLREIAYNSPLHF.